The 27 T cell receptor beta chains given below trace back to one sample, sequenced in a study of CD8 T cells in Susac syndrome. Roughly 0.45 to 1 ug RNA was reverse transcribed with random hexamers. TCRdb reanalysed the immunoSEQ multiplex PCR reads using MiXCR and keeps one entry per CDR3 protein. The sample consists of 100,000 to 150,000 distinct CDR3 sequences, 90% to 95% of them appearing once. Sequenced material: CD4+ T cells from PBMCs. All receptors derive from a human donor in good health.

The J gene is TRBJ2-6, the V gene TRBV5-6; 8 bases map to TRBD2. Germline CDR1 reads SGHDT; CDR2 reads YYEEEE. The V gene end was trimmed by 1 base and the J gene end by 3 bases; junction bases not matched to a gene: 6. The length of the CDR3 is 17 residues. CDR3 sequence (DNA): TGTGCCAGCAGCTTGCGGCCAGCGGGAGTTGGGGCCAACGTCCTGACTTTC. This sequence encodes CASSLRPAGVGANVLTF. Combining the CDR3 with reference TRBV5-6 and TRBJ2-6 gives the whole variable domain DAGVTQSPTHLIKTRGQQVTLRCSPKSGHDTVSWYQQALGQGPQFIFQYYEEEERQRGNFPDRFSGHQFPNYSSELNVNALLLGDSALYLCASSLRPAGVGANVLTFGAGSRLTVL.

In DNA, the CDR3 is TGTGCCAGCAAGGAGGGCAAAAACATTCAGTACTTC. Amino acids: CASKEGKNIQYF. The chain links TRBV2 to TRBJ2-4; weak D call: TRBD2 (6 bases). CDR3 size: 12 residues. V shed 7 bases and J shed 3 bases, with 7 bases lying between them. Germline assignment: CDR1 SNHLY and CDR2 FYNNEI.

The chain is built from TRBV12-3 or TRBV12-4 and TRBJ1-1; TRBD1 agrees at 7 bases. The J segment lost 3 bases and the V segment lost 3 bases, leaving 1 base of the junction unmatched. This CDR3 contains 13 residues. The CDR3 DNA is TGTGCCAGCAGTTTGCAGGGGGACACTGAAGCTTTCTTT. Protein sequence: CASSLQGDTEAFF.

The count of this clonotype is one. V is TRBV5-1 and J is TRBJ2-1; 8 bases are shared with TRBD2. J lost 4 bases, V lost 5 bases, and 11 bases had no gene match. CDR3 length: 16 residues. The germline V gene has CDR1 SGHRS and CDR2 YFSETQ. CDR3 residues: CASRGEAGGSYNEQFF. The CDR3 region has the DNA TGCGCCAGCAGAGGGGAGGCGGGAGGTTCGTACAATGAGCAGTTCTTC. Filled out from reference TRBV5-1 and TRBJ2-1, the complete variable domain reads KAGVTQTPRYLIKTRGQQVTLSCSPISGHRSVSWYQQTPGQGLQFLFEYFSETQRNKGNFPGRFSGRQFSNSRSEMNVSTLELGDSALYLCASRGEAGGSYNEQFFGPGTRLTVL.

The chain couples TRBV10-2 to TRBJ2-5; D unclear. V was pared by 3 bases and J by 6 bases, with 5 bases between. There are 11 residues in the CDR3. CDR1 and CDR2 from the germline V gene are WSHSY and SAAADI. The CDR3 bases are TGCGCCAGCAGTGAAGGACAGACCCAGTACTTC. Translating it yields CASSEGQTQYF.

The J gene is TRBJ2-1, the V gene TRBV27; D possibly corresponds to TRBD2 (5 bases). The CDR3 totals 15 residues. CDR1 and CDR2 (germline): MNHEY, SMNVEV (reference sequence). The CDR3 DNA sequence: TGTGCGACCAGCAGGAAGGGAGCCTCCTACAATGAGCAGTTCTTC. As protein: CATSRKGASYNEQFF.

This CDR3 is CSATRDSRYEQYF. The CDR3 nucleotides are TGCAGTGCTACACGGGACAGTAGATACGAGCAGTACTTC. This chain uses TRBV20-1 with TRBJ2-7; 7 bases are a match to TRBD1. This CDR3 has 13 residues. Germline V gives CDR1 DFQATT, CDR2 SNEGSKA (reference sequence). V shed 4 bases and J 4 bases; nucleotides not matched to a gene: 7.

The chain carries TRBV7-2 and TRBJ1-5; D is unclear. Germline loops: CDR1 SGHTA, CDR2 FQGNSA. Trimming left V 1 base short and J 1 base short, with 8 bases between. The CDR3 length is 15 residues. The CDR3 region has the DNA TGTGCCAGCAGCTTAGGTGGGCGGAGCAATCAGCCCCAGCATTTT. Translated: CASSLGGRSNQPQHF. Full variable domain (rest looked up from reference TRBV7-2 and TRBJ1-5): GAGVSQSPSNKVTEKGKDVELRCDPISGHTALYWYRQSLGQGLEFLIYFQGNSAPDKSGLPSDRFSAERTGGSVSTLTIQRTQQEDSAVYLCASSLGGRSNQPQHFGDGTRLSIL.

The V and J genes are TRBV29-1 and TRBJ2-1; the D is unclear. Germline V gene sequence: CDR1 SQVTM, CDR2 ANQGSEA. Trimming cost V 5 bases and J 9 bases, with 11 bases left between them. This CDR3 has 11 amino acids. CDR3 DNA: TGCAGCGTTCAGACCCTCGGTGAGCAGTTCTTC. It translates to CSVQTLGEQFF.

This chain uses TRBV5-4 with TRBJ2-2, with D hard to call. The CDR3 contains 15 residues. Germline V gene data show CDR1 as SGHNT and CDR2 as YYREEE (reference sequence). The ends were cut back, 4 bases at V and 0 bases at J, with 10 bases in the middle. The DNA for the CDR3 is TGTGCCAGCAGCGCGAGGCTAGCGAACACCGGGGAGCTGTTTTTT. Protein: CASSARLANTGELFF.

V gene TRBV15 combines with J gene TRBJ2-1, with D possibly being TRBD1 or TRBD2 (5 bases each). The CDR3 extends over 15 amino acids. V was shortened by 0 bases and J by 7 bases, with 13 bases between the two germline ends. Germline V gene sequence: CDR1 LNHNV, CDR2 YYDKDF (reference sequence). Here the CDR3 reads CATSRDRDVANEQFF. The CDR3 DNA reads TGTGCCACCAGCAGAGATCGGGACGTAGCGAATGAGCAGTTCTTC.

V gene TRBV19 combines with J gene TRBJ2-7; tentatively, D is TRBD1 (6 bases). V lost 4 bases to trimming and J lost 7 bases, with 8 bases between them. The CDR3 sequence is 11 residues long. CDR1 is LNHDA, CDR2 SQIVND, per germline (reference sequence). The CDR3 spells CASSKGQEQYF. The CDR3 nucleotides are TGTGCCAGTAGTAAGGGACAAGAGCAGTACTTC.

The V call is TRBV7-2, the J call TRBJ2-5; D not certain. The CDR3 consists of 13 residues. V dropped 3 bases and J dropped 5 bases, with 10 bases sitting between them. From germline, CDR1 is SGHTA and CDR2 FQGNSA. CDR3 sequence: CASSFSVQETQYF. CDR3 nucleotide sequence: TGTGCCAGCAGCTTCTCAGTCCAGGAGACCCAGTACTTC.

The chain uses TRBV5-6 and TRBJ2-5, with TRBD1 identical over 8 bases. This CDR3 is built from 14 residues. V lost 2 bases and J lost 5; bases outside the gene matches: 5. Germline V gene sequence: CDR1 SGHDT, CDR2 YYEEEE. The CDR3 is CASSLTGGRETQYF. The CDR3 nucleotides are TGTGCCAGCAGCTTAACAGGGGGTCGGGAGACCCAGTACTTC.

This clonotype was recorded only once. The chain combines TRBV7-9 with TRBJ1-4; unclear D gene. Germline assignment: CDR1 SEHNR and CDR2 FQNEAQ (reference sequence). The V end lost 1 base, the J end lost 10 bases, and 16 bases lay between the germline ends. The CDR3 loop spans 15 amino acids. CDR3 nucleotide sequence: TGTGCCAGCAGCTTAGGTCCCTCGGAGTTGGCAAAACTGTTTTTT. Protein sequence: CASSLGPSELAKLFF. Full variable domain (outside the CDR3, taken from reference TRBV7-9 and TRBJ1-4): DTGVSQNPRHKITKRGQNVTFRCDPISEHNRLYWYRQTLGQGPEFLTYFQNEAQLEKSRLLSDRFSAERPKGSFSTLEIQRTEQGDSAMYLCASSLGPSELAKLFFGSGTQLSVL.

The CDR3 DNA reads as TGCGCCAGCAGTGAGAGTCCGGGTACATGGCAGTACTTC. As protein: CASSESPGTWQYF. The genes are TRBV10-2 and TRBJ2-7; D is unresolved. V dropped 2 bases and J dropped 9 bases, with 14 bases sitting between them. Looked up from germline, CDR1 is WSHSY and CDR2 is SAAADI. The CDR3 consists of 13 residues.

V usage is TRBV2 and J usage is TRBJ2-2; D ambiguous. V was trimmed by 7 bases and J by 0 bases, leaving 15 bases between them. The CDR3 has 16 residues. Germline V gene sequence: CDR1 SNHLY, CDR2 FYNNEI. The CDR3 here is CASNRGTNTNTGELFF. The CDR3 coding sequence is TGTGCCAGCAACAGAGGAACTAATACGAACACCGGGGAGCTGTTTTTT. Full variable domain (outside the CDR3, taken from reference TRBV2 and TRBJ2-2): EPEVTQTPSHQVTQMGQEVILRCVPISNHLYFYWYRQILGQKVEFLVSFYNNEISEKSEIFDDQFSVERPDGSNFTLKIRSTKLEDSAMYFCASNRGTNTNTGELFFGEGSRLTVL.

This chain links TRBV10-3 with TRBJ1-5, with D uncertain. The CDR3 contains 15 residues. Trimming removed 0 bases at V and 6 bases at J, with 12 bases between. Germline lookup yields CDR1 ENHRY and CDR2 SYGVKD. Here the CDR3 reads CAISESDGQGQPQHF. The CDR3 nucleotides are TGTGCCATCAGTGAGTCTGATGGTCAAGGTCAGCCCCAGCATTTT.

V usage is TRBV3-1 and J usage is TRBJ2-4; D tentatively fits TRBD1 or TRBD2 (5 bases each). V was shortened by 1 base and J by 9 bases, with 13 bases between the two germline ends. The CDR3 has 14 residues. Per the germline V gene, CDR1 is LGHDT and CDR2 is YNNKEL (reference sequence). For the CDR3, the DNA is TGTGCCAGCAGCCAAGCCGGGACCGCCGGCATTCAGTACTTC. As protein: CASSQAGTAGIQYF.

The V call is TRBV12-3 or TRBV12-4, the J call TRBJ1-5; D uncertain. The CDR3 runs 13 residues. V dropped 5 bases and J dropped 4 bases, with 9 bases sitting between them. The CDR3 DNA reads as TGTGCCAGCAGTCCCGGTGTGAATCAGCCCCAGCATTTT. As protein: CASSPGVNQPQHF.

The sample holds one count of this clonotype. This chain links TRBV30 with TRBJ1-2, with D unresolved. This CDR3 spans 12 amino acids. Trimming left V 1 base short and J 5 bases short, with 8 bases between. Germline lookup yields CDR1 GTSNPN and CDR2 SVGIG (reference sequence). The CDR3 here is CAWSGGRYGYTF. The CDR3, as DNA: TGTGCCTGGAGTGGAGGTCGTTATGGCTACACCTTC.

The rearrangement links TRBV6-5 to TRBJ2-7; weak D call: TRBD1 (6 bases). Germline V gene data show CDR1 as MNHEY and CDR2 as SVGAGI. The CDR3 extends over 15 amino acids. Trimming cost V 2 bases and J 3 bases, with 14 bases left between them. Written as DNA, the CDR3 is TGTGCCAGCAGTTACGGGGGCCAATATGACTACGAGCAGTACTTC. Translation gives CASSYGGQYDYEQYF.

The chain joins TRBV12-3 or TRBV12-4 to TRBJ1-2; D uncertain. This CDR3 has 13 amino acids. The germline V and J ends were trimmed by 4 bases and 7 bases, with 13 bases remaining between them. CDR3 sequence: CASSSWELGGYTF. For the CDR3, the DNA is TGTGCCAGCAGTTCCTGGGAGTTAGGTGGCTACACCTTC.

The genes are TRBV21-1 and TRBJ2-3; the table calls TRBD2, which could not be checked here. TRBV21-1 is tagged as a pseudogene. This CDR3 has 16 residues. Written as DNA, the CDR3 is TGTGCCAGCAGCTTCCCGACTAGCGGGAATTCAGATACGCAGTATTTT. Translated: CASSFPTSGNSDTQYF.

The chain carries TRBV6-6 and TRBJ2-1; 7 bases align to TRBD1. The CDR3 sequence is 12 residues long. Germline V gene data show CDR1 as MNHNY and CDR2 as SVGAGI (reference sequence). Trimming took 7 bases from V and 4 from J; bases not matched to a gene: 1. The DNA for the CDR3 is TGTGCCAGCACGGACAGGTACAATGAGCAGTTCTTC. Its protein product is CASTDRYNEQFF.

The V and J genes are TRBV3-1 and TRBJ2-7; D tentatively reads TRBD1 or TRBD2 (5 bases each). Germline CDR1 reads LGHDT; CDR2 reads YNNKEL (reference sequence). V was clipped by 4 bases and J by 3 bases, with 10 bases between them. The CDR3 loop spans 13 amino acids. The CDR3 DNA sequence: TGTGCCAGCAGCCTTGTGGGGGACTACGAGCAGTACTTC. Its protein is CASSLVGDYEQYF.

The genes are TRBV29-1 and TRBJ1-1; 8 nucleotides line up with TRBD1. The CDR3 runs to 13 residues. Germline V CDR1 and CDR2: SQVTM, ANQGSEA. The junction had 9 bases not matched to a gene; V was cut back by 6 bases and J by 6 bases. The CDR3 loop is CSVGPTGASEAFF. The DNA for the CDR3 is TGCAGCGTGGGACCGACAGGGGCATCTGAAGCTTTCTTT.